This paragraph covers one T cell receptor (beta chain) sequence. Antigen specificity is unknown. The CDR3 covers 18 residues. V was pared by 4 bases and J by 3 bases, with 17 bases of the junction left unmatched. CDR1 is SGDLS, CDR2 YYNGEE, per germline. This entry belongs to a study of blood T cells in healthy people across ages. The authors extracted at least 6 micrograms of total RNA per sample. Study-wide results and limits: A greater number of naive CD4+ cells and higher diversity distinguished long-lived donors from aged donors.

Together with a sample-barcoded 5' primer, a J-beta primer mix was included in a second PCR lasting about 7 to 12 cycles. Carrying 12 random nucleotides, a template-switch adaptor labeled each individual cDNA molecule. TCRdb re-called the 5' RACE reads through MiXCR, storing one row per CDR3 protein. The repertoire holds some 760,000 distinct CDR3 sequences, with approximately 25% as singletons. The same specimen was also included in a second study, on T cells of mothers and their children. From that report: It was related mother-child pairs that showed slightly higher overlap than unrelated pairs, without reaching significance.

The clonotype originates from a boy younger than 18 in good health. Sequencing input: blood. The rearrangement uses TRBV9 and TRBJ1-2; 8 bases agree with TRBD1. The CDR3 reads CASSSSSDRDFYDYGYTF. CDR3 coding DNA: TGTGCCAGCAGCTCCTCCTCGGACAGGGATTTTTATGACTATGGCTACACCTTC.